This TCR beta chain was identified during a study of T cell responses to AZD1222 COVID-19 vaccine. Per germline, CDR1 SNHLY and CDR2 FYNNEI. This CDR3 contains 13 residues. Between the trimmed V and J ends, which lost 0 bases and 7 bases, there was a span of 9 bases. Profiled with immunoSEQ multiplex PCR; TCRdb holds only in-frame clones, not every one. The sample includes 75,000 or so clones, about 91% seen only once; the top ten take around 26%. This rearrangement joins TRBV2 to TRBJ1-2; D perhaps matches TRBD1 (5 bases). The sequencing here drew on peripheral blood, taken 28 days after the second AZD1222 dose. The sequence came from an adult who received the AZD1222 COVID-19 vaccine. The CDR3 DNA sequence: TGTGCCAGCAGTGAAGCCAGGGACGGTGGCTACACCTTC. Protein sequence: CASSEARDGGYTF.